This T cell receptor (beta chain) was sequenced in a study of patients and donors after allogeneic stem cell transplantation (TCRdb year 2020). Between the V and J ends, shortened by 4 bases and 3 bases respectively, the junction contains 7 bases. Reading from cysteine to phenylalanine, the CDR3 counts 13 amino acids. CDR3 DNA only is kept here, 39 bases in frame from base 1. Based on the germline V gene, the CDR1 and CDR2 sequences are SGHRS and YFSETQ. This clonotype was counted between two and nine times. Its antigen is not yet known. No base-level quality is on record; no much larger clone is a single base apart. Library preparation used RT-PCR. Sequencer: NextSeq 550. TCRdb trimmed public reads at Q25 via fastp, called clones via MiXCR and kept in-frame beta chains. For every CDR3 protein sequence, its rows merge into one entry that carries the most common genes and DNA. The sample table shows under 200,000 distinct CDR3 sequences, and approximately 31% are seen once. About 3% of the sample goes to the ten largest clones.

The chain employs TRBV5-1 and TRBJ2-2; TRBD1 could be the D gene, as 6 bases match. The sequence derives from a human donor who was either an allogeneic HSCT recipient or a stem cell or donor lymphocyte infusion donor (not recorded which). It is not recorded whose cells these are; they may come from a transplant donor. The sample was blood, either unsorted or a sorted T cell fraction (not recorded which). At the DNA level, the sequence is TGCGCCAGCAGCCGGACAGACACCGGGGAGCTGTTTTTT. It codes for CASSRTDTGELFF. Outside the CDR3, residues come from the reference TRBV5-1 and TRBJ2-2 proteins, so the full variable domain is: KAGVTQTPRYLIKTRGQQVTLSCSPISGHRSVSWYQQTPGQGLQFLFEYFSETQRNKGNFPGRFSGRQFSNSRSEMNVSTLELGDSALYLCASSRTDTGELFFGEGSRLTVL.